A selection of T cell receptor beta chains follows, all from one sample in a study of blood T cell repertoires in COVID-19. Libraries were prepared by immunoSEQ multiplex PCR; TCRdb keeps only in-frame clonotypes and omits some of them. The top ten hold roughly 7.4% of the sample, which has hundreds of thousands of clones, roughly 79% seen once. The source material was peripheral blood. These receptors were taken from a woman aged 80 or over with COVID-19, enrolled during active disease. Each CDR3 is given with its conserved first and last residue. Fields, in order: D gene, V gene, clone size, J gene, CDR3 protein, CDR3 DNA. The D gene is left open where the match is weak. Some rows mark clone size as missing; the rest say once, few, many or name a class of expanded clone.

-,TRBV9,many,TRBJ1-4,CASSVDQGGFNEKLFF,TGTGCCAGCAGCGTAGACCAGGGAGGTTTTAATGAAAAACTGTTTTTT
TRBD1,TRBV2,once,TRBJ1-1,CASRAGTGFPEAFF,TGTGCCAGCAGGGCCGGGACAGGGTTCCCTGAAGCTTTCTTT
-,TRBV6-6,once,TRBJ2-2,CASSSIGGRNGELFF,TGTGCCAGCAGCTCCATTGGGGGCCGGAACGGGGAGCTGTTTTTT
-,TRBV5-1,-,TRBJ1-4,CASSFGTNEKLFF,TGCGCCAGCAGCTTCGGAACTAATGAAAAACTGTTTTTT
TRBD1,TRBV6-5,-,TRBJ2-7,CASGSAGGAREQYF,TGTGCCAGCGGTTCCGCAGGGGGCGCGAGGGAGCAGTACTTC
-,TRBV28,-,TRBJ1-2,CASSKGVLYGYTF,TGTGCCAGCAGCAAGGGAGTGCTCTATGGCTACACCTTC
-,TRBV7-2,once,TRBJ1-1,CASSWNSMNTEAFF,TGTGCCAGCAGCTGGAACAGTATGAACACTGAAGCTTTCTTT
-,TRBV27,once,TRBJ2-5,CASSPRSGFKTQYF,TGTGCCAGCAGCCCCCGGTCAGGGTTTAAGACCCAGTACTTC
TRBD2,TRBV3-1/TRBV3-2,-,TRBJ2-2,CASSFLPGLVPGELFF,TGTGCCAGCAGTTTTTTACCGGGACTAGTCCCCGGGGAGCTGTTTTTT
-,TRBV5-1,-,TRBJ2-2,CASSLANTGELFF,TGCGCCAGCAGCTTGGCTAACACCGGGGAGCTGTTTTTT
-,TRBV29-1,-,TRBJ1-4,CSVTGPGEKLFF,TGCAGCGTCACAGGGCCCGGTGAAAAACTGTTTTTT
-,TRBV7-7,-,TRBJ2-1,CASSLGRYNEQFF,TGTGCTAGCAGCTTAGGTAGATACAATGAGCAGTTCTTC
-,TRBV12-3/TRBV12-4,-,TRBJ1-1,CASSFGQNTEAFF,TGTGCCAGCAGTTTCGGACAGAACACTGAAGCTTTCTTT
-,TRBV12-3/TRBV12-4,-,TRBJ2-2,CASSLLAPGELFF,TGTGCCAGCAGTTTACTAGCTCCCGGGGAGCTGTTTTTT
-,TRBV27,few,TRBJ2-3,CASSFFGTSTDTQYF,TGTGCCAGCAGTTTCTTCGGGACAAGCACAGATACGCAGTATTTT
-,TRBV6-5,-,TRBJ2-3,CASRTGGGTDTQYF,TGTGCCAGCAGGACGGGGGGCGGCACAGATACGCAGTATTTT
TRBD1,TRBV12-3/TRBV12-4,few,TRBJ2-7,CASRQGNYEQYF,TGTGCCAGCAGACAGGGGAACTACGAGCAGTACTTC
-,TRBV5-5,-,TRBJ1-1,CASSLLGATEAFF,TGTGCCAGCAGCTTGCTTGGGGCGACTGAAGCTTTCTTT
-,TRBV3-1/TRBV3-2,-,TRBJ1-2,CASSPWNRVPGGYTF,TGTGCCAGCAGCCCCTGGAACAGGGTCCCGGGGGGCTACACCTTC
-,TRBV5-1,-,TRBJ1-2,CASSLAGLENGYTF,TGCGCCAGCAGCTTGGCCGGTTTGGAGAATGGCTACACCTTC
-,TRBV6-6,-,TRBJ2-5,CASSIDYVETQYF,TGTGCCAGCAGCATAGACTACGTCGAGACCCAGTACTTC
-,TRBV7-9,-,TRBJ1-4,CASSQARQGPNEKLFF,TGTGCCAGCAGCCAGGCGAGGCAGGGCCCTAATGAAAAACTGTTTTTT
-,TRBV3-1/TRBV3-2,-,TRBJ1-1,CASSQDQTGTEAFF,TGTGCCAGCAGCCAAGATCAGACAGGCACTGAAGCTTTCTTT
TRBD1,TRBV5-1,once,TRBJ1-1,CASSSGTGFGGTEAFF,TGCGCCAGCAGCTCCGGGACAGGTTTTGGAGGCACTGAAGCTTTCTTT
TRBD1,TRBV14,-,TRBJ1-4,CASRKTGASEKLFF,TGTGCCAGCAGAAAAACAGGGGCGAGTGAAAAACTGTTTTTT